Listed below are T cell receptor beta chains from one sample, sequenced in a study of T cells after yellow fever vaccination. TCRdb redid the calling of the 5' RACE reads with MiXCR, one entry per CDR3 protein. The data contain about 430,000 distinct CDR3 sequences, around 20% of them singletons. The input for sequencing was PBMCs, taken before the yellow fever booster vaccination. These receptors were collected from a man between 18 and 29 years old who received the YFV17D yellow fever vaccine. CDR3s include the opening cysteine and the closing phenylalanine or tryptophan. A D gene is named only where the DNA matches it firmly. Rows may omit the clone size; those that give it use once, few, many or a size class.

J gene: TRBJ1-5
D gene: NA
clone size: NA
V gene: TRBV7-8
CDR3 protein: CASSAGTSSNQPQHF
CDR3 DNA: TGTGCCAGCAGCGCAGGGACATCTAGCAATCAGCCCCAGCATTTT

J gene: TRBJ2-7
D gene: TRBD1
clone size: NA
V gene: TRBV12-3/TRBV12-4
CDR3 protein: CASSLPKTGDYEQYF
CDR3 DNA: TGTGCCAGCAGTTTGCCTAAGACAGGGGACTACGAGCAGTACTTC

J gene: TRBJ2-2
D gene: NA
clone size: few
V gene: TRBV10-3
CDR3 protein: CAISPQAGPTGELFF
CDR3 DNA: TGTGCCATCAGTCCCCAGGCAGGGCCAACCGGGGAGCTGTTTTTT

J gene: TRBJ2-3
D gene: NA
clone size: many
V gene: TRBV4-2
CDR3 protein: CASSQDFTDTQYF
CDR3 DNA: TGTGCCAGCAGCCAAGACTTCACAGATACGCAGTATTTT

J gene: TRBJ1-2
D gene: NA
clone size: few
V gene: TRBV29-1
CDR3 protein: CSVVTGPSYGYTF
CDR3 DNA: TGCAGCGTGGTTACGGGGCCCTCCTATGGCTACACCTTC

J gene: TRBJ1-3
D gene: NA
clone size: few
V gene: TRBV4-3
CDR3 protein: CASSQVRQAAVDTIYF
CDR3 DNA: TGCGCCAGCAGCCAAGTAAGACAGGCTGCCGTTGACACCATATATTTT

J gene: TRBJ1-4
D gene: NA
clone size: few
V gene: TRBV9
CDR3 protein: CASRPPPATNEKLFF
CDR3 DNA: TGTGCCAGCAGGCCCCCCCCGGCAACTAATGAAAAACTGTTTTTT

J gene: TRBJ2-1
D gene: NA
clone size: NA
V gene: TRBV6-6
CDR3 protein: CASSYSIQLDSPYNEQFF
CDR3 DNA: TGTGCCAGCAGTTACTCGATCCAGTTGGACAGCCCGTACAATGAGCAGTTCTTC

J gene: TRBJ1-2
D gene: NA
clone size: NA
V gene: TRBV20-1
CDR3 protein: CSARGSANYGYTF
CDR3 DNA: TGCAGTGCTAGGGGCTCCGCGAACTATGGCTACACCTTC

J gene: TRBJ1-1
D gene: TRBD1
clone size: few
V gene: TRBV12-3/TRBV12-4
CDR3 protein: CASSSFDRDVGEAFF
CDR3 DNA: TGTGCCAGCAGTTCATTCGACAGGGACGTGGGCGAAGCTTTCTTT

J gene: TRBJ1-1
D gene: NA
clone size: NA
V gene: TRBV25-1
CDR3 protein: CASSDLAGDTEAFF
CDR3 DNA: TGTGCCAGCAGTGATCTGGCAGGGGACACTGAAGCTTTCTTT

J gene: TRBJ1-2
D gene: TRBD1
clone size: few
V gene: TRBV12-3/TRBV12-4
CDR3 protein: CASSLSGQGAGGYTF
CDR3 DNA: TGTGCCAGCAGTTTATCGGGGCAGGGGGCAGGAGGCTACACCTTC

J gene: TRBJ1-3
D gene: NA
clone size: NA
V gene: TRBV20-1
CDR3 protein: CSARGAGNTIYF
CDR3 DNA: TGCAGTGCGCGGGGGGCTGGAAACACCATATATTTT

J gene: TRBJ1-1
D gene: TRBD1
clone size: few
V gene: TRBV20-1
CDR3 protein: CSARTGGGEAFF
CDR3 DNA: TGCAGTGCTAGAACAGGGGGCGGGGAAGCTTTCTTT

J gene: TRBJ2-3
D gene: NA
clone size: NA
V gene: TRBV4-3
CDR3 protein: CASSQSGVLELTDTQYF
CDR3 DNA: TGCGCCAGCAGCCAATCCGGGGTACTGGAACTTACAGATACGCAGTATTTT

J gene: TRBJ1-1
D gene: NA
clone size: NA
V gene: TRBV7-9
CDR3 protein: CASSFLMEAEAFF
CDR3 DNA: TGTGCCAGCAGCTTTTTAATGGAGGCTGAAGCTTTCTTT

J gene: TRBJ2-5
D gene: TRBD2
clone size: NA
V gene: TRBV24-1
CDR3 protein: CATSDPSGGAVETQYF
CDR3 DNA: TGTGCCACCAGTGATCCTAGCGGGGGGGCCGTGGAGACCCAGTACTTC

J gene: TRBJ1-2
D gene: NA
clone size: few
V gene: TRBV2
CDR3 protein: CASRRVPVSGGYTF
CDR3 DNA: TGTGCCAGCAGGCGAGTGCCCGTTTCGGGTGGCTACACCTTC

J gene: TRBJ1-1
D gene: NA
clone size: few
V gene: TRBV5-1
CDR3 protein: CASSMENGNTEAFF
CDR3 DNA: TGCGCCAGCAGCATGGAGAACGGTAACACTGAAGCTTTCTTT

J gene: TRBJ2-4
D gene: TRBD1
clone size: NA
V gene: TRBV5-1
CDR3 protein: CASSLDGTVENIQYF
CDR3 DNA: TGCGCCAGCAGCTTGGACGGGACAGTGGAAAACATTCAGTACTTC

J gene: TRBJ1-4
D gene: NA
clone size: NA
V gene: TRBV5-1
CDR3 protein: CASSSRTNYGEKLFF
CDR3 DNA: TGCGCCAGCAGCTCGAGGACGAACTACGGTGAAAAACTGTTTTTT

J gene: TRBJ2-2
D gene: NA
clone size: many
V gene: TRBV9
CDR3 protein: CASSVTGTPGELFF
CDR3 DNA: TGTGCCAGCAGCGTCACCGGGACACCCGGGGAGCTGTTTTTT

J gene: TRBJ2-1
D gene: TRBD1
clone size: many
V gene: TRBV6-4
CDR3 protein: CASSDRTGAIDEQFF
CDR3 DNA: TGTGCCAGCAGTGACCGGACAGGGGCAATCGATGAGCAGTTCTTC

J gene: TRBJ2-5
D gene: NA
clone size: few
V gene: TRBV9
CDR3 protein: CASSVEVGETQYF
CDR3 DNA: TGTGCCAGCAGCGTAGAGGTGGGAGAGACCCAGTACTTC

J gene: TRBJ2-3
D gene: NA
clone size: many
V gene: TRBV20-1
CDR3 protein: CSARDVIGSDTQYF
CDR3 DNA: TGCAGTGCTAGAGACGTAATCGGGTCAGATACGCAGTATTTT

J gene: TRBJ1-3
D gene: NA
clone size: NA
V gene: TRBV7-9
CDR3 protein: CASSRSVTGNTIYF
CDR3 DNA: TGTGCCAGCAGCCGGAGTGTGACTGGAAACACCATATATTTT

J gene: TRBJ1-5
D gene: NA
clone size: few
V gene: TRBV12-3/TRBV12-4
CDR3 protein: CASSWWASKGNQPQHF
CDR3 DNA: TGTGCCAGCAGTTGGTGGGCATCGAAAGGCAATCAGCCCCAGCATTTT

J gene: TRBJ2-1
D gene: TRBD1
clone size: NA
V gene: TRBV27
CDR3 protein: CASSFIGQGYDNEQFF
CDR3 DNA: TGTGCCAGCAGTTTCATCGGACAGGGATACGACAATGAGCAGTTCTTC

J gene: TRBJ2-3
D gene: NA
clone size: NA
V gene: TRBV12-3/TRBV12-4
CDR3 protein: CASATGFTDTQYF
CDR3 DNA: TGTGCCAGCGCCACGGGCTTCACAGATACGCAGTATTTT

J gene: TRBJ1-1
D gene: NA
clone size: few
V gene: TRBV12-3/TRBV12-4
CDR3 protein: CASTHLEGAFF
CDR3 DNA: TGTGCCAGCACGCACCTGGAGGGAGCTTTCTTT

J gene: TRBJ2-7
D gene: TRBD1
clone size: NA
V gene: TRBV29-1
CDR3 protein: CSVVRTGDESYEQYF
CDR3 DNA: TGCAGCGTTGTCCGTACAGGGGATGAGTCCTACGAGCAGTACTTC

J gene: TRBJ1-2
D gene: NA
clone size: NA
V gene: TRBV7-2
CDR3 protein: CASTLQGSFSNYGYTF
CDR3 DNA: TGTGCCAGCACCTTACAGGGCAGTTTCTCTAACTATGGCTACACCTTC

J gene: TRBJ1-6
D gene: TRBD1
clone size: NA
V gene: TRBV9
CDR3 protein: CASSAPGTGNNSPLHF
CDR3 DNA: TGTGCCAGCAGCGCTCCCGGGACAGGGAATAATTCACCCCTCCACTTT

J gene: TRBJ2-5
D gene: NA
clone size: NA
V gene: TRBV5-1
CDR3 protein: CASSLRAGVQETQYF
CDR3 DNA: TGCGCCAGCAGCTTGAGGGCAGGAGTCCAAGAGACCCAGTACTTC

J gene: TRBJ1-6
D gene: NA
clone size: few
V gene: TRBV3-1
CDR3 protein: CASSPIGQAGYNSPLHF
CDR3 DNA: TGTGCCAGCAGCCCTATCGGGCAGGCCGGGTATAATTCACCCCTCCACTTT

J gene: TRBJ1-4
D gene: NA
clone size: few
V gene: TRBV6-5
CDR3 protein: CASTDGGGEKLFF
CDR3 DNA: TGTGCCAGCACAGATGGCGGGGGAGAAAAACTGTTTTTT

J gene: TRBJ1-2
D gene: TRBD1
clone size: few
V gene: TRBV25-1
CDR3 protein: CASSSTGQGYGYTF
CDR3 DNA: TGTGCCAGCAGTTCGACAGGGCAGGGCTATGGCTACACCTTC

J gene: TRBJ2-5
D gene: TRBD2
clone size: NA
V gene: TRBV29-1
CDR3 protein: CSVEVRLAGAGTQYF
CDR3 DNA: TGCAGCGTTGAAGTGAGACTAGCGGGGGCAGGGACCCAGTACTTC

J gene: TRBJ2-7
D gene: TRBD1
clone size: NA
V gene: TRBV6-5
CDR3 protein: CASRGTERTYEQYF
CDR3 DNA: TGTGCCAGCAGGGGGACAGAAAGAACCTACGAGCAGTACTTC

J gene: TRBJ1-2
D gene: NA
clone size: few
V gene: TRBV15
CDR3 protein: CATSRLQGHGYTF
CDR3 DNA: TGTGCCACCAGCAGACTCCAAGGACATGGCTACACCTTC

J gene: TRBJ2-3
D gene: NA
clone size: NA
V gene: TRBV7-2
CDR3 protein: CASSLARSSLGDTQYF
CDR3 DNA: TGTGCCAGCAGCTTAGCGAGGTCTAGCCTAGGCGATACGCAGTATTTT

J gene: TRBJ1-3
D gene: NA
clone size: NA
V gene: TRBV5-1
CDR3 protein: CASSLDTEAASGNTIYF
CDR3 DNA: TGCGCCAGCAGCTTGGATACGGAGGCCGCCTCTGGAAACACCATATATTTT

J gene: TRBJ2-5
D gene: NA
clone size: few
V gene: TRBV28
CDR3 protein: CASSFQTRLGETQYF
CDR3 DNA: TGTGCCAGCAGTTTCCAGACTAGATTAGGCGAGACCCAGTACTTC

J gene: TRBJ1-5
D gene: NA
clone size: NA
V gene: TRBV5-1
CDR3 protein: CASSLGRGTQPQHF
CDR3 DNA: TGCGCCAGCAGCTTGGGTAGGGGTACTCAGCCCCAGCATTTT

J gene: TRBJ2-3
D gene: TRBD1
clone size: NA
V gene: TRBV5-1
CDR3 protein: CASSLGQGDGTQYF
CDR3 DNA: TGCGCCAGCAGCTTAGGACAGGGGGATGGTACGCAGTATTTT

J gene: TRBJ1-1
D gene: NA
clone size: NA
V gene: TRBV4-1
CDR3 protein: CASSQADSLTEAFF
CDR3 DNA: TGCGCCAGCAGCCAAGCAGACAGTCTCACTGAAGCTTTCTTT

J gene: TRBJ2-2
D gene: TRBD2
clone size: NA
V gene: TRBV5-6
CDR3 protein: CASSLPLAGVTGELFF
CDR3 DNA: TGTGCCAGCAGCTTACCTCTAGCGGGAGTCACCGGGGAGCTGTTTTTT

J gene: TRBJ1-4
D gene: TRBD1
clone size: few
V gene: TRBV12-3/TRBV12-4
CDR3 protein: CASSPPRQGRREKLFF
CDR3 DNA: TGTGCCAGCAGTCCTCCTCGACAGGGGAGAAGGGAAAAACTGTTTTTT

J gene: TRBJ1-4
D gene: NA
clone size: many
V gene: TRBV7-2
CDR3 protein: CASSFKPGQEEKLFF
CDR3 DNA: TGTGCCAGCAGCTTTAAGCCGGGACAAGAGGAAAAACTGTTTTTT

J gene: TRBJ1-1
D gene: TRBD1
clone size: NA
V gene: TRBV12-5
CDR3 protein: CASGRDRGANTEAFF
CDR3 DNA: TGTGCTAGTGGGAGGGACAGGGGAGCGAACACTGAAGCTTTCTTT

J gene: TRBJ2-5
D gene: NA
clone size: NA
V gene: TRBV7-2
CDR3 protein: CASSLGPGAETQYF
CDR3 DNA: TGTGCCAGCAGCTTAGGACCCGGGGCGGAGACCCAGTACTTC

J gene: TRBJ2-1
D gene: TRBD1
clone size: NA
V gene: TRBV6-1
CDR3 protein: CASSDRPSGTDNEQFF
CDR3 DNA: TGTGCCAGCAGTGATAGACCTTCCGGGACAGACAATGAGCAGTTCTTC